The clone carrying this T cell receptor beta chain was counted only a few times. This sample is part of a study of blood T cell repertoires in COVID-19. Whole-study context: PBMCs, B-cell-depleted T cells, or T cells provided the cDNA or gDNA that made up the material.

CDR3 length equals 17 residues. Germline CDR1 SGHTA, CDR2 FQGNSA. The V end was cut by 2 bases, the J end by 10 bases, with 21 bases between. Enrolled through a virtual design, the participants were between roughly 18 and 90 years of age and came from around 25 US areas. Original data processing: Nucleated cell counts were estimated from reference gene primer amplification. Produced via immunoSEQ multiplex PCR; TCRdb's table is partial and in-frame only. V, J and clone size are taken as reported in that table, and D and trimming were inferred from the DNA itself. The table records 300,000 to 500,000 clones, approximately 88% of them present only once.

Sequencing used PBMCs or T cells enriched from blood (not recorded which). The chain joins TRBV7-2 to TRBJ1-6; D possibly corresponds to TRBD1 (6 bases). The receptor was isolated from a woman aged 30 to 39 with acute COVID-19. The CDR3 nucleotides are TGTGCCAGCAGCTTACGGGCCAGGGGACGCGATGGCTCACCCCTCCACTTT. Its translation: CASSLRARGRDGSPLHF.